Listed below are T cell receptor beta chains from one sample, sequenced in a study of blood T cells in healthy people across ages. Each CDR3 protein is one row after TCRdb ran MiXCR on the 5' RACE reads. The sample includes approximately 800,000 distinct CDR3 sequences, 60% to 80% of them seen just once. The material sequenced was blood. Receptors were obtained from a man younger than 40 in good health. CDR3s include the opening cysteine and the closing phenylalanine or tryptophan. Fields, in order: D gene, V gene, J gene, clone size, CDR3 length, CDR3 protein, CDR3 DNA. A D gene is named only where the DNA matches it firmly. Clone size is given for some rows only: seen once, a few or many times, or a class if the clone is expanded.

d_call: -; v_call: TRBV4-2; j_call: TRBJ2-7; clone_size: -; cdr3_length: 15; cdr3_aa: CASSQDSQPSREQYF; cdr3_nt: TGTGCCAGCAGCCAAGATAGCCAGCCGTCCCGCGAGCAGTACTTC
d_call: -; v_call: TRBV20-1; j_call: TRBJ2-5; clone_size: -; cdr3_length: 16; cdr3_aa: CSATPLSGQIQETQYF; cdr3_nt: TGCAGTGCTACTCCCCTGTCGGGGCAGATTCAAGAGACCCAGTACTTC
d_call: TRBD1; v_call: TRBV20-1; j_call: TRBJ2-3; clone_size: few; cdr3_length: 15; cdr3_aa: CSALPTGGRPDTQYF; cdr3_nt: TGCAGTGCTTTACCGACAGGGGGCAGACCAGATACGCAGTATTTT
d_call: -; v_call: TRBV18; j_call: TRBJ2-1; clone_size: -; cdr3_length: 14; cdr3_aa: CASSPTAGYNEQFF; cdr3_nt: TGTGCCAGCTCACCGACGGCAGGGTACAATGAGCAGTTCTTC
d_call: TRBD1; v_call: TRBV12-3/TRBV12-4; j_call: TRBJ2-5; clone_size: -; cdr3_length: 17; cdr3_aa: CAGSLATGTGLFETQYF; cdr3_nt: TGTGCCGGCAGTTTAGCCACCGGGACAGGGCTTTTTGAGACCCAGTACTTC
d_call: -; v_call: TRBV3-1; j_call: TRBJ2-5; clone_size: -; cdr3_length: 16; cdr3_aa: CASSQERWGIKETQYF; cdr3_nt: TGTGCCAGCAGCCAAGAGAGGTGGGGAATCAAAGAGACCCAGTACTTC
d_call: -; v_call: TRBV4-3; j_call: TRBJ2-3; clone_size: -; cdr3_length: 16; cdr3_aa: CASSQQLKGIGDTQYF; cdr3_nt: TGCGCCAGCAGCCAACAACTAAAGGGAATAGGAGATACGCAGTATTTT
d_call: -; v_call: TRBV19; j_call: TRBJ2-1; clone_size: -; cdr3_length: 14; cdr3_aa: CASSPSGTHNEQFF; cdr3_nt: TGTGCCAGTAGTCCATCCGGGACTCACAATGAGCAGTTCTTC
d_call: -; v_call: TRBV11-2; j_call: TRBJ2-1; clone_size: -; cdr3_length: 15; cdr3_aa: CASSQGLPTYNEQFF; cdr3_nt: TGTGCCAGCAGCCAAGGGCTACCCACCTACAATGAGCAGTTCTTC
d_call: -; v_call: TRBV9; j_call: TRBJ2-7; clone_size: -; cdr3_length: 13; cdr3_aa: CASSVGSEYEQYF; cdr3_nt: TGTGCCAGCAGCGTAGGATCAGAGTACGAGCAGTACTTC
d_call: -; v_call: TRBV18; j_call: TRBJ1-2; clone_size: -; cdr3_length: 15; cdr3_aa: CASSPPDGTPHGYTF; cdr3_nt: TGTGCCAGCTCACCCCCGGACGGTACCCCCCATGGCTACACCTTC
d_call: -; v_call: TRBV6-1; j_call: TRBJ1-1; clone_size: few; cdr3_length: 16; cdr3_aa: CASGRETGAVNTEAFF; cdr3_nt: TGTGCCAGCGGACGGGAGACGGGGGCTGTGAACACTGAAGCTTTCTTT
d_call: -; v_call: TRBV20-1; j_call: TRBJ2-5; clone_size: many; cdr3_length: 13; cdr3_aa: CSAAQKLLETQYF; cdr3_nt: TGCAGTGCTGCCCAAAAACTCTTAGAGACCCAGTACTTC
d_call: TRBD2; v_call: TRBV5-1; j_call: TRBJ2-3; clone_size: once; cdr3_length: 16; cdr3_aa: CASSPGGAGQTDTQYF; cdr3_nt: TGCGCCAGCAGCCCGGGGGGGGCAGGGCAGACAGATACGCAGTATTTT
d_call: -; v_call: TRBV20-1; j_call: TRBJ2-7; clone_size: -; cdr3_length: 11; cdr3_aa: CSAGDTHEQYF; cdr3_nt: TGCAGTGCTGGTGACACCCACGAGCAGTACTTC
d_call: TRBD1; v_call: TRBV20-1; j_call: TRBJ2-5; clone_size: few; cdr3_length: 11; cdr3_aa: CSAIRGETQYF; cdr3_nt: TGCAGTGCCATCAGGGGGGAGACCCAGTACTTC
d_call: -; v_call: TRBV9; j_call: TRBJ2-7; clone_size: few; cdr3_length: 15; cdr3_aa: CASSAVGGGPYEQYF; cdr3_nt: TGTGCCAGCAGCGCCGTAGGGGGGGGTCCCTACGAGCAGTACTTC
d_call: TRBD1; v_call: TRBV7-9; j_call: TRBJ1-2; clone_size: -; cdr3_length: 16; cdr3_aa: CASSSPTGAIHYGYTF; cdr3_nt: TGTGCCAGCAGCTCCCCCACAGGGGCGATCCACTATGGCTACACCTTC
d_call: TRBD1; v_call: TRBV28; j_call: TRBJ2-5; clone_size: few; cdr3_length: 15; cdr3_aa: CASSLIQGTGETQYF; cdr3_nt: TGTGCCAGCAGTTTGATACAGGGGACGGGGGAGACCCAGTACTTC
d_call: -; v_call: TRBV7-9; j_call: TRBJ1-6; clone_size: few; cdr3_length: 16; cdr3_aa: CASSLGMGPNNSPLHF; cdr3_nt: TGTGCCAGCAGCTTAGGGATGGGGCCGAATAATTCACCCCTCCACTTT
d_call: TRBD2; v_call: TRBV29-1; j_call: TRBJ2-1; clone_size: few; cdr3_length: 17; cdr3_aa: CSAFRTSGGLVYNEQFF; cdr3_nt: TGCAGCGCATTCCGGACTAGCGGGGGGCTAGTCTACAATGAGCAGTTCTTC
d_call: -; v_call: TRBV12-3/TRBV12-4; j_call: TRBJ2-4; clone_size: few; cdr3_length: 15; cdr3_aa: CASSLRVLAKNIQYF; cdr3_nt: TGTGCCAGCAGTTTACGAGTTTTAGCCAAAAACATTCAGTACTTC
d_call: TRBD1; v_call: TRBV6-2/TRBV6-3; j_call: TRBJ1-2; clone_size: few; cdr3_length: 16; cdr3_aa: CASISGTVPANYGYTF; cdr3_nt: TGTGCCAGCATCTCCGGGACAGTCCCAGCTAACTATGGCTACACCTTC
d_call: -; v_call: TRBV20-1; j_call: TRBJ1-1; clone_size: few; cdr3_length: 10; cdr3_aa: CSARDGGAFF; cdr3_nt: TGCAGTGCTAGAGACGGGGGGGCTTTCTTT
d_call: -; v_call: TRBV12-3/TRBV12-4; j_call: TRBJ2-7; clone_size: -; cdr3_length: 14; cdr3_aa: CASSLARHSYEQYF; cdr3_nt: TGTGCCAGCAGTTTAGCGCGACACTCCTACGAGCAGTACTTC
d_call: -; v_call: TRBV5-5; j_call: TRBJ1-1; clone_size: -; cdr3_length: 14; cdr3_aa: CASSLGQHNTEAFF; cdr3_nt: TGTGCCAGCAGCTTGGGACAGCACAACACTGAAGCTTTCTTT
d_call: TRBD1; v_call: TRBV6-5; j_call: TRBJ2-7; clone_size: -; cdr3_length: 12; cdr3_aa: CASTGQGGEQYF; cdr3_nt: TGTGCCAGCACGGGACAGGGAGGCGAGCAGTACTTC
d_call: TRBD2; v_call: TRBV2; j_call: TRBJ2-4; clone_size: -; cdr3_length: 16; cdr3_aa: CASSDAGLAGANIQYF; cdr3_nt: TGTGCCAGCAGTGACGCGGGACTAGCGGGGGCAAACATTCAGTACTTC
d_call: -; v_call: TRBV13; j_call: TRBJ2-7; clone_size: few; cdr3_length: 11; cdr3_aa: CASSIGHEQYF; cdr3_nt: TGTGCCAGCAGCATCGGACACGAGCAGTACTTC
d_call: -; v_call: TRBV4-3; j_call: TRBJ2-5; clone_size: few; cdr3_length: 13; cdr3_aa: CASSQAPAQTQYF; cdr3_nt: TGCGCCAGCAGCCAAGCACCAGCGCAGACCCAGTACTTC
d_call: TRBD1; v_call: TRBV6-4; j_call: TRBJ2-1; clone_size: -; cdr3_length: 13; cdr3_aa: CASSDSDRGEQFF; cdr3_nt: TGTGCCAGCAGTGACTCGGACAGGGGTGAGCAGTTCTTC
d_call: -; v_call: TRBV7-2; j_call: TRBJ2-3; clone_size: -; cdr3_length: 14; cdr3_aa: CASSPRGGRDTQYF; cdr3_nt: TGTGCCAGCAGCCCCCGTGGAGGGCGAGATACGCAGTATTTT
d_call: TRBD2; v_call: TRBV7-2; j_call: TRBJ2-1; clone_size: -; cdr3_length: 17; cdr3_aa: CASSLLGSGGAFGEQFF; cdr3_nt: TGTGCCAGCAGCTTATTAGGTAGCGGGGGGGCCTTTGGTGAGCAGTTCTTC
d_call: -; v_call: TRBV6-2/TRBV6-3; j_call: TRBJ1-6; clone_size: -; cdr3_length: 15; cdr3_aa: CATADVTRVNSPLHF; cdr3_nt: TGTGCCACCGCGGACGTTACCCGGGTAAATTCACCCCTCCACTTT
d_call: -; v_call: TRBV6-5; j_call: TRBJ2-5; clone_size: -; cdr3_length: 11; cdr3_aa: CASSAAAAQYF; cdr3_nt: TGTGCCAGCTCAGCCGCGGCGGCCCAGTACTTC
d_call: -; v_call: TRBV15; j_call: TRBJ1-2; clone_size: -; cdr3_length: 12; cdr3_aa: CATSADSGGYTF; cdr3_nt: TGTGCCACCAGCGCGGACAGTGGGGGCTACACCTTC
d_call: TRBD2; v_call: TRBV10-3; j_call: TRBJ2-1; clone_size: few; cdr3_length: 17; cdr3_aa: CAITRAGGRPNTNEQFF; cdr3_nt: TGTGCCATCACCAGAGCGGGGGGCCGCCCAAACACTAATGAGCAGTTCTTC
d_call: -; v_call: TRBV6-5; j_call: TRBJ2-7; clone_size: few; cdr3_length: 16; cdr3_aa: CASSPLDGVATYEQYF; cdr3_nt: TGTGCCAGCAGTCCCCTTGACGGGGTGGCCACCTACGAGCAGTACTTC
d_call: TRBD1; v_call: TRBV10-3; j_call: TRBJ2-1; clone_size: -; cdr3_length: 15; cdr3_aa: CAIGNPGQGFNEQFF; cdr3_nt: TGTGCCATCGGGAATCCGGGACAGGGGTTTAATGAGCAGTTCTTC
d_call: -; v_call: TRBV29-1; j_call: TRBJ2-1; clone_size: few; cdr3_length: 14; cdr3_aa: CSVVRDLGYNEQFF; cdr3_nt: TGCAGCGTTGTGAGGGACTTGGGGTACAATGAGCAGTTCTTC